This T cell receptor beta chain was documented in a study of T-cell reconstitution after alpha-beta-depleted transplantation in children. Notes on the study in general: Several hundred expanded graft clones reportedly gave rise to the alpha-beta T cells present about two months after transplant.

Unique molecular identifiers were built into the TCRbeta library. TCRdb used MiXCR to reprocess the PCR reads, holding one entry per CDR3 protein. The sample records approximately 170,000 distinct CDR3 sequences, around 10% being singletons. Germline CDR1 SGHRS, CDR2 YFSETQ. The CDR3 loop spans 14 amino acids. V shed 1 base and J shed 1 base, with 9 bases lying between them. There are many counts of this clonotype. Its antigen is undetermined. The chain couples TRBV5-1 to TRBJ2-7; D gene unclear. Sequences were derived from PBMCs, sampled before TCRalphabeta/CD19-depleted stem cell transplant. This receptor was identified in a boy aged 2 to 9 with acute myeloid leukemia, due to receive a stem cell transplant. CDR3 sequence reads: CASSLWAESYEQYV. As DNA, the CDR3 is TGCGCCAGCAGCTTGTGGGCCGAATCCTACGAGCAGTACGTC.